Presented here are 6 T cell receptor beta chains from one specimen sequenced in a study of T cells in Graves' hyperthyroidism and ophthalmopathy. RNA transcripts provided the source from which TCR beta CDR3 regions were amplified. First-round RT-PCR with HTBI primers amplified the TCR CDR3 region. TCRdb fed the multiplex PCR reads into MiXCR, producing one record per CDR3 protein. The profile covers about 480,000 distinct CDR3 sequences, with about an eighth appearing a single time and about 17% taken by the ten largest. The sample consisted of blood. All receptors come from a young woman with Graves' hyperthyroidism.

This clonotype was counted at least ten times. The chain recombines TRBV11-3 with TRBJ2-1, with D uncertain. This CDR3 has 14 amino acids. Trimming removed 0 bases from V and 8 bases from J, with 11 bases in between. Germline V gene lookup returns CDR1 SGHNT and CDR2 YENEEA. CDR3 sequence: CASSLERGGDEQFF. Here the CDR3 DNA reads TGTGCCAGCAGCTTAGAACGCGGTGGCGATGAGCAGTTCTTC.

This clonotype came up many times. The rearrangement uses TRBV6-1 and TRBJ2-2, with 7 bases lining up with TRBD2. The CDR3 totals 14 residues. Trimming at V came to 7 bases and at J to 2 bases, leaving 4 bases not matched to a gene. The germline CDR1 and CDR2 sequences are MNHNS and SASEGT. CDR3 nucleotide sequence: TGTGCCAGCATGGGGACTACTAACACCGGGGAGCTGTTTTTT. Protein product: CASMGTTNTGELFF.

This clonotype showed up many times. The genes are TRBV20-1 and TRBJ1-5; no reliable D call. The CDR3 has 15 amino acids. Germline loops: CDR1 DFQATT, CDR2 SNEGSKA (reference sequence). V lost 2 bases to trimming and J lost 4 bases, with 15 bases between them. The DNA of the CDR3 is TGCAGTGCTAGAAGGGCGGGGAGCCATAATCAGCCCCAGCATTTT. Its translation: CSARRAGSHNQPQHF.

This clonotype showed up many times. The rearrangement uses TRBV10-3 and TRBJ1-6, with D maybe TRBD1 (6 bases). V lost 5 bases and J lost 5, with 22 bases in between. This CDR3 has 18 amino acids. Germline V gives CDR1 ENHRY, CDR2 SYGVKD. The CDR3 DNA sequence: TGTGCCATCAGTAGATCCGGGACCCTAGGGGACAATAATTCACCCCTCCACTTT. Its protein is CAISRSGTLGDNNSPLHF.

This clonotype was found many times. The chain recombines TRBV30 with TRBJ2-7; maybe TRBD1 (5 bases). CDR3 length equals 12 residues. Deletions cut 5 bases from V and 9 bases from J, with 17 bases between. Germline lookup yields CDR1 GTSNPN and CDR2 SVGIG (reference sequence). CDR3 region: CAWQRQSRSQYF. The CDR3 nucleotides read TGTGCCTGGCAAAGACAGTCACGATCGCAGTACTTC. Filled out from reference TRBV30 and TRBJ2-7, the complete variable domain reads SQTIHQWPATLVQPVGSPLSLECTVEGTSNPNLYWYRQAAGRGLQLLFYSVGIGQISSEVPQNLSASRPQDRQFILSSKKLLLSDSGFYLCAWQRQSRSQYFGPGTRLTVT.

The sample holds one count of this clonotype. The rearrangement links TRBV9 to TRBJ2-7, with D perhaps TRBD2 (5 bases). V lost 4 bases to trimming and J lost 7 bases, with 18 bases between them. The CDR3 runs 14 residues. Germline V gene data show CDR1 as SGDLS and CDR2 as YYNGEE. CDR3 nucleotide sequence: TGTGCCAGCAGCCCCCCCCGCGGGCCCCGGGAGCAGTACGTC. Translated: CASSPPRGPREQYV.